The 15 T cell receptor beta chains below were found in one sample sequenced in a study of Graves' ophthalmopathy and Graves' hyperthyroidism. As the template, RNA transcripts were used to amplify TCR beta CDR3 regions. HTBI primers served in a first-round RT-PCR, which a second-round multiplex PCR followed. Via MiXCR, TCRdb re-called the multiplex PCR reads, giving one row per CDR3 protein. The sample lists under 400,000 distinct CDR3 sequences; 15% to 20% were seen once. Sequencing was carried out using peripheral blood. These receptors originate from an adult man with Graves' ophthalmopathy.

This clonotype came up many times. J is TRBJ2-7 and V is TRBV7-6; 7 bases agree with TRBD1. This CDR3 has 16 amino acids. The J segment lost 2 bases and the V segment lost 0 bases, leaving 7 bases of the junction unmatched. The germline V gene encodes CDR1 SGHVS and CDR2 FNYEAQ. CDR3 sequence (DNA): TGTGCCAGCAGCTTAGCGATACGACAGGGCCCCTACGAGCAGTACTTC. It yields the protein CASSLAIRQGPYEQYF.

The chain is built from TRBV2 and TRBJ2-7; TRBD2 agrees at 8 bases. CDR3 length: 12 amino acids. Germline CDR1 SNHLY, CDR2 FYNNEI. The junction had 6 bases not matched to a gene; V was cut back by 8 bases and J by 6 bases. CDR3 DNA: TGTGCCAGCCGCCTAGCGGGTAGCGAGCAGTACTTC. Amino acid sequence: CASRLAGSEQYF.

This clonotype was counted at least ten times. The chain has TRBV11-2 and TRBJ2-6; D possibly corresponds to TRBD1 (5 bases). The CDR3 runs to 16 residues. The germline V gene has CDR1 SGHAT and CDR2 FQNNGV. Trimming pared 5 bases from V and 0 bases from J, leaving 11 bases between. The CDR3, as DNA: TGTGCCAGCAGCCGAGCAGGGCACTCTGGGGCCAACGTCCTGACTTTC. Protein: CASSRAGHSGANVLTF.

The CDR3: CASSQGITSYEQYF. DNA of the CDR3: TGCGCCAGCAGCCAAGGTATTACCTCCTACGAGCAGTACTTC. V is TRBV4-3 and J is TRBJ2-7, with D unclear. CDR1 and CDR2 (germline): LGHNA, YSLEER. V was clipped by 1 base and J by 0 bases, with 7 bases between them. This CDR3 has 14 residues.

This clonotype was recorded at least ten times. For the CDR3, the DNA is TGTGCCAGCAGCGTAGGACAGGGAGCTGGAAACACCATATATTTT. Its translation: CASSVGQGAGNTIYF. The rearrangement uses TRBV9 and TRBJ1-3, with 7 bases that match TRBD1. The CDR3 loop spans 15 amino acids. Trimming took 0 bases from V and 2 from J; bases not matched to a gene: 2. The V gene's germline CDR1 is SGDLS and CDR2 YYNGEE.

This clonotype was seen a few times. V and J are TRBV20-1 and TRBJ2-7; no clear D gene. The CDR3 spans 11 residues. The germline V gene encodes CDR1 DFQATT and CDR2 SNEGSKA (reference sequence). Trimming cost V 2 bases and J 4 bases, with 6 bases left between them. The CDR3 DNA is TGCAGTGCTAGATTAGGATACGAGCAGTACTTC. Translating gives CSARLGYEQYF.

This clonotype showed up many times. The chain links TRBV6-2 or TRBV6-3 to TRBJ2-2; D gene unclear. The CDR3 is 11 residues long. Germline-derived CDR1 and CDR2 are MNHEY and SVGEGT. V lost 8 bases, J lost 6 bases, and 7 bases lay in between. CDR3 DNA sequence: TGTGCCAGCTGGGGATCCGGGGAGCTGTTTTTT. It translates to CASWGSGELFF.

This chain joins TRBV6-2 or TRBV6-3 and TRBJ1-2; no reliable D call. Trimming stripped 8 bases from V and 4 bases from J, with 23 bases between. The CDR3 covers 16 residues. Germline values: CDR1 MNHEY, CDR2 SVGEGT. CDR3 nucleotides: TGTGCCAGCGGGAGAGACTCCGGGCCCCGGGGCTATGGCTACACCTTC. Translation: CASGRDSGPRGYGYTF.

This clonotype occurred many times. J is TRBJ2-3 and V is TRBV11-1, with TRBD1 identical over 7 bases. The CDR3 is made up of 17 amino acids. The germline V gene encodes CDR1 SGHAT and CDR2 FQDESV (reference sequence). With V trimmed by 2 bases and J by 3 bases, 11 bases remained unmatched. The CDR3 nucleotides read TGTGCCAGCAGCTTATCCGAGACAGGGAAGAGGACAGATACGCAGTATTTT. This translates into CASSLSETGKRTDTQYF.

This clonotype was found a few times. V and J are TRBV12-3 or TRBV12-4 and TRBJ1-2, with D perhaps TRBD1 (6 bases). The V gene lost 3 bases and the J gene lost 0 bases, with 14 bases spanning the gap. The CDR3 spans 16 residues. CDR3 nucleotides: TGTGCCAGCAGTTTTACAGGGACGATTACTAACTATGGCTACACCTTC. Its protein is CASSFTGTITNYGYTF.

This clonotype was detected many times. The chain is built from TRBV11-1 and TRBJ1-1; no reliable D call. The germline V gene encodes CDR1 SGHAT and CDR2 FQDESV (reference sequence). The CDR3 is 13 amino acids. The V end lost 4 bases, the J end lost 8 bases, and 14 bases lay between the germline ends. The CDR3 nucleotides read TGTGCCAGCAGCTCGATCCGGGGATCCGAAGCTTTCTTT. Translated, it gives CASSSIRGSEAFF. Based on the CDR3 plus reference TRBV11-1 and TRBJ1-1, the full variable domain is EAEVAQSPRYKITEKSQAVAFWCDPISGHATLYWYRQILGQGPELLVQFQDESVVDDSQLPKDRFSAERLKGVDSTLKIQPAELGDSAMYLCASSSIRGSEAFFGQGTRLTVV.

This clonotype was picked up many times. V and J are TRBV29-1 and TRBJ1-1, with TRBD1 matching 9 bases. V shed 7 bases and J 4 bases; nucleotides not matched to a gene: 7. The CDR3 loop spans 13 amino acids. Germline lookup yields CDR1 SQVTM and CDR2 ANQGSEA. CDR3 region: CSAGDRVGTEAFF. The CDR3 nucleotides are TGCAGCGCCGGGGACAGGGTGGGCACTGAAGCTTTCTTT.

The DNA of the CDR3 is TGTGCCAGCAGTAAAAACAGGGGGGAAGCTTTCTTT. Translating gives CASSKNRGEAFF. V is TRBV6-1 and J is TRBJ1-1, with TRBD1 matching over 8 bases. The CDR3 loop spans 12 amino acids. V lost 5 bases and J lost 8; bases outside the gene matches: 4. CDR1 is MNHNS and CDR2 is SASEGT in the germline V gene.

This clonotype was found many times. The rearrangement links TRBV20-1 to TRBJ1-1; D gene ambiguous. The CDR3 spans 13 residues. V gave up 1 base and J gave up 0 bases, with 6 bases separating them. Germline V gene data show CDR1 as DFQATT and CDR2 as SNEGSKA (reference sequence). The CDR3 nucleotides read TGCAGTGCTAGAGCCGACATGAACACTGAAGCTTTCTTT. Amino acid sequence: CSARADMNTEAFF.

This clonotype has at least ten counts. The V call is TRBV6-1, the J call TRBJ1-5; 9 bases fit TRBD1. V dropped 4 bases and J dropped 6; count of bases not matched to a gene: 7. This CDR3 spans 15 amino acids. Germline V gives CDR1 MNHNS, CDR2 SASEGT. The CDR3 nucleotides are TGTGCCAGCAGTGTCCGCGGGACAGGGAGTCAGCCCCAGCATTTT. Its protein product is CASSVRGTGSQPQHF.